This T cell receptor beta chain originates from a study of T-cell memory formation after mild COVID-19. Points from the study as a whole: Whether day 37 second-wave clones are SARS-CoV-2-specific was not confirmed.

About this clonotype: The antigen is not known.

This CDR3 is 11 amino acids long. Trimming removed 0 bases at V and 7 bases at J, with 4 bases between. Germline-derived CDR1 and CDR2 are LGHNA and YNFKEQ. TCRdb redid the calling of the 5' RACE reads with MiXCR, one entry per CDR3 protein. There are roughly 100,000 distinct CDR3 sequences in the sample; approximately 13% occur only once, and about 29% lies in the top ten. The sequence was collected from an adult woman who had mild COVID-19 (a few samples of this study predate the infection). Cell type and time point are not known. The sample was PBMCs or a T cell subset sorted from them (not recorded which). This chain joins TRBV4-2 and TRBJ2-7, with D unclear. The CDR3 spells CASSQDTEQYF. CDR3 sequence (DNA): TGTGCCAGCAGCCAAGATACTGAGCAGTACTTC.